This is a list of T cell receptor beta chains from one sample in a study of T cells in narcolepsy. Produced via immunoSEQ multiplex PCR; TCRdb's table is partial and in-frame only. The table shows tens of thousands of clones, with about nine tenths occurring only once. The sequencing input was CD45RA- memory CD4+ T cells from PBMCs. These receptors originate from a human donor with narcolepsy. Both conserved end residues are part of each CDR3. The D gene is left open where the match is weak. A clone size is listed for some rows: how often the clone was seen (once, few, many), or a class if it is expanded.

CDR3 DNA: TGCGCCAGCAGCCTGACAGGGGGCAGTGGCACAGATACGCAGTATTTT; CDR3 protein: CASSLTGGSGTDTQYF; clone size: -; V gene: TRBV5-1; D gene: TRBD1; J gene: TRBJ2-3
CDR3 DNA: TGTGCCAGCAGTCTGACAGGGTTGTCCTACGAGCAGTACTTC; CDR3 protein: CASSLTGLSYEQYF; clone size: -; V gene: TRBV6-1; D gene: TRBD1; J gene: TRBJ2-7
CDR3 DNA: TGCGCCAGCAGCCCCTACGAGGGAACTGAGCAGTTCTTC; CDR3 protein: CASSPYEGTEQFF; clone size: -; V gene: TRBV5-1; D gene: -; J gene: TRBJ2-1
CDR3 DNA: TGTGCCAGCAGTGCTCCACAGGGTAGGGGTGGAAGGACCTTC; CDR3 protein: CASSAPQGRGGRTF; clone size: -; V gene: TRBV28; D gene: -; J gene: TRBJ1-2
CDR3 DNA: TGTGCCAGTAGTATAGTGGGACAGAGTCAGCCCCAGCATTTT; CDR3 protein: CASSIVGQSQPQHF; clone size: few; V gene: TRBV19; D gene: TRBD1; J gene: TRBJ1-5
CDR3 DNA: TGCGCCAGCAGCCAAGATCGAGGGACAGGGAAAAACATTCAGTACTTC; CDR3 protein: CASSQDRGTGKNIQYF; clone size: -; V gene: TRBV4-3; D gene: TRBD1; J gene: TRBJ2-4
CDR3 DNA: TGTGCCAGCAGCTTTAGCGGGAGGGCCGAGACCCAGTACTTC; CDR3 protein: CASSFSGRAETQYF; clone size: few; V gene: TRBV7-6; D gene: TRBD2; J gene: TRBJ2-5
CDR3 DNA: TGTGCCAGCAGGACCTCGGGGGATCAGCCCCAGCATTTT; CDR3 protein: CASRTSGDQPQHF; clone size: -; V gene: TRBV6-5; D gene: -; J gene: TRBJ1-5
CDR3 DNA: TGTGCCAGCAACTTAGGGCCAGGGTTAGAGACCCAGTACTTC; CDR3 protein: CASNLGPGLETQYF; clone size: -; V gene: TRBV7-2; D gene: -; J gene: TRBJ2-5
CDR3 DNA: TGTGCCAGCAGCCTTCTTATTTTAGGGCAATCTGGAAACACCATATATTTT; CDR3 protein: CASSLLILGQSGNTIYF; clone size: -; V gene: TRBV28; D gene: -; J gene: TRBJ1-3
CDR3 DNA: TGTGCCAGCAGGAACCCGACGGGGGGTGATGAGCAGTTCTTC; CDR3 protein: CASRNPTGGDEQFF; clone size: -; V gene: TRBV7-2; D gene: TRBD2; J gene: TRBJ2-1
CDR3 DNA: TGTGCCAGCAGCCCGAAGGACAGCCCCCGGACTAGCGGGAGGGAAAACATTCAGTACTTC; CDR3 protein: CASSPKDSPRTSGRENIQYF; clone size: -; V gene: TRBV7-6; D gene: TRBD2; J gene: TRBJ2-4
CDR3 DNA: TGTGCCAGCAGCTTAGGGGCTGGGTCGTATAGTGAAAAACTGTTTTTT; CDR3 protein: CASSLGAGSYSEKLFF; clone size: -; V gene: TRBV5-5; D gene: -; J gene: TRBJ1-4
CDR3 DNA: TGCGCCAGCAGCCCAATCTCGGGACAGCTATACGAGCAGTACTTC; CDR3 protein: CASSPISGQLYEQYF; clone size: few; V gene: TRBV5-1; D gene: TRBD1; J gene: TRBJ2-7
CDR3 DNA: TGTGCCTGGAGTGTAGACGGGTACAATGAGCAGTTCTTC; CDR3 protein: CAWSVDGYNEQFF; clone size: -; V gene: TRBV30; D gene: -; J gene: TRBJ2-1
CDR3 DNA: TGTGCCAGCACCGAGGTGGTGTTCAAGGAAAACACCATATATTTT; CDR3 protein: CASTEVVFKENTIYF; clone size: -; V gene: TRBV6-1; D gene: -; J gene: TRBJ1-3
CDR3 DNA: TGCAGCTATCGGGGAACCAACGTACAAGAGACCCAGTACTTC; CDR3 protein: CSYRGTNVQETQYF; clone size: -; V gene: TRBV29-1; D gene: -; J gene: TRBJ2-5
CDR3 DNA: TGCAGTGCTTGGAGGAACACTGAAGCTTTCTTT; CDR3 protein: CSAWRNTEAFF; clone size: -; V gene: TRBV20-1; D gene: -; J gene: TRBJ1-1
CDR3 DNA: TGTGCCAGCAGTTTATCTTTCAGGGGGCGGAATCAGCCCCAGCATTTT; CDR3 protein: CASSLSFRGRNQPQHF; clone size: -; V gene: TRBV28; D gene: TRBD1; J gene: TRBJ1-5
CDR3 DNA: TGTGCCAGCAGCTTGGGAGGGATCAATTCACCCCTCCACTTT; CDR3 protein: CASSLGGINSPLHF; clone size: -; V gene: TRBV5-8; D gene: -; J gene: TRBJ1-6
CDR3 DNA: TGCGCCAGCAGCCAATCCCATGGTTGGAGACAGCTTCTCGACGAGCAGTACTTC; CDR3 protein: CASSQSHGWRQLLDEQYF; clone size: -; V gene: TRBV4-3; D gene: -; J gene: TRBJ2-7
CDR3 DNA: TGTGCCAGCAGCGGCCGGGCGGGAACGGGGGAGCTGTTTTTT; CDR3 protein: CASSGRAGTGELFF; clone size: -; V gene: TRBV9; D gene: -; J gene: TRBJ2-2
CDR3 DNA: TGTGCCAGCTCACCGTTACCGGGACAGGGGGTGAGCACAGATACGCAGTATTTT; CDR3 protein: CASSPLPGQGVSTDTQYF; clone size: -; V gene: TRBV18; D gene: TRBD1; J gene: TRBJ2-3
CDR3 DNA: TGCAGTGCTAGGACATCCTATGGCTACACCTTC; CDR3 protein: CSARTSYGYTF; clone size: -; V gene: TRBV20-1; D gene: -; J gene: TRBJ1-2
CDR3 DNA: TGTGCCAGCAGCTTTGGGTACTATGGCTACACCTTC; CDR3 protein: CASSFGYYGYTF; clone size: -; V gene: TRBV11-3; D gene: -; J gene: TRBJ1-2
CDR3 DNA: TGTGCCAGCAGCTTGGGCGTAAGCGGGGGCCTTAACTTC; CDR3 protein: CASSLGVSGGLNF; clone size: -; V gene: TRBV5-6; D gene: TRBD2; J gene: TRBJ2-5
CDR3 DNA: TGTGCCAGCTCACCAACAAACTCCGGGGTCGAGCAGTACTTC; CDR3 protein: CASSPTNSGVEQYF; clone size: -; V gene: TRBV18; D gene: -; J gene: TRBJ2-7
CDR3 DNA: TGTGCCAGCAGCTCGGTCAGGGGAGGCGAGCAGTACTTC; CDR3 protein: CASSSVRGGEQYF; clone size: -; V gene: TRBV11-2; D gene: -; J gene: TRBJ2-7
CDR3 DNA: TGTGCCAGCAGCCGAATAAGTCCGGGGGGTAGAAAGACCCAGTACTTC; CDR3 protein: CASSRISPGGRKTQYF; clone size: -; V gene: TRBV12-1; D gene: -; J gene: TRBJ2-5
CDR3 DNA: TGTGCCAGCAGCAATCAGGTAGCGGGAGAGGTTAGAGATACGCAGTATTTT; CDR3 protein: CASSNQVAGEVRDTQYF; clone size: -; V gene: TRBV21-1; D gene: -; J gene: TRBJ2-3
CDR3 DNA: TGTGCCAGCTCACCACCAGGGAAGAAATCCACCATATATTTT; CDR3 protein: CASSPPGKKSTIYF; clone size: -; V gene: TRBV18; D gene: -; J gene: TRBJ1-3
CDR3 DNA: TGTGCCAGCAGTGAAGAGGTTGGGGTTTCTGAAGCTTTCTTT; CDR3 protein: CASSEEVGVSEAFF; clone size: -; V gene: TRBV2; D gene: -; J gene: TRBJ1-1
CDR3 DNA: TGTGCCAGCAGCAAATACGGGGCTGGGAGCAATCAGCCCCAGCATTTT; CDR3 protein: CASSKYGAGSNQPQHF; clone size: -; V gene: TRBV7-2; D gene: -; J gene: TRBJ1-5
CDR3 DNA: TGTGCCAGCAGTGCCGGGAGAAGATATGGCTACACCTTC; CDR3 protein: CASSAGRRYGYTF; clone size: once; V gene: TRBV5-4; D gene: -; J gene: TRBJ1-2
CDR3 DNA: TGTGCCAGCAGCCGGGTAGAGCAGCGGACGAACTATGGCTACACCTTC; CDR3 protein: CASSRVEQRTNYGYTF; clone size: -; V gene: TRBV4-2; D gene: -; J gene: TRBJ1-2
CDR3 DNA: TGTGCCATCAGTGAAGGTGTAGTATACGAGCAGTACTTC; CDR3 protein: CAISEGVVYEQYF; clone size: -; V gene: TRBV10-3; D gene: -; J gene: TRBJ2-7
CDR3 DNA: TGTGCCAGCAGTTTCCCTGGGGGACAGGGTAAACGAGAGACCCAGTACTTC; CDR3 protein: CASSFPGGQGKRETQYF; clone size: -; V gene: TRBV28; D gene: TRBD1; J gene: TRBJ2-5
CDR3 DNA: TGTGCCAGCAGTCCACAGAGGCCCCTTGAAGCTTTCTTT; CDR3 protein: CASSPQRPLEAFF; clone size: -; V gene: TRBV6-5; D gene: -; J gene: TRBJ1-1
CDR3 DNA: TGTGCCAGCTGTCCCGGGGGGCAAGATAATTCACCCCTCCACTTT; CDR3 protein: CASCPGGQDNSPLHF; clone size: -; V gene: TRBV28; D gene: -; J gene: TRBJ1-6
CDR3 DNA: TGTGCCAGCAGCTTAAACCCTAAATCAGGGTATTCTGGAAACACCATATATTTT; CDR3 protein: CASSLNPKSGYSGNTIYF; clone size: few; V gene: TRBV7-2; D gene: -; J gene: TRBJ1-3